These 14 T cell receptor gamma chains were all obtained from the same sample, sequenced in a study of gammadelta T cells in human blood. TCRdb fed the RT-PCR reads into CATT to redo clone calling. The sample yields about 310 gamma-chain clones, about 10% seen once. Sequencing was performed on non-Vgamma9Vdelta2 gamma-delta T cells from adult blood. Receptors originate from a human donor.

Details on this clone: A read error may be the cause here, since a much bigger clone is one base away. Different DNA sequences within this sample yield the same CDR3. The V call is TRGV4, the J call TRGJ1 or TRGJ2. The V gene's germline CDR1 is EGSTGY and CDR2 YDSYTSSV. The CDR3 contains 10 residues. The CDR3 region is CATWDAKKLF. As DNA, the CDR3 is TGTGCTACCTGGGATGCTAAGAAACTCTTT.

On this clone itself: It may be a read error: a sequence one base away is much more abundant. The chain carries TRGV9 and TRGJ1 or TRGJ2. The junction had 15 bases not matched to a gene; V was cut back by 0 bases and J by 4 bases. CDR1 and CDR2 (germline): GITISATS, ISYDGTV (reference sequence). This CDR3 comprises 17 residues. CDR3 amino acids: CALWEVLYHPTYYKKLF. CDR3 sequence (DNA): TGTGCCTTGTGGGAGGTGCTCTACCACCCGACCTATTATAAGAAACTCTTT.

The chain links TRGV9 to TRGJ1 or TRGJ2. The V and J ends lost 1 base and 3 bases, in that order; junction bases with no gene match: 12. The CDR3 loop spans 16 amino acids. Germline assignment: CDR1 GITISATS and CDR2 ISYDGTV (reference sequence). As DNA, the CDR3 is TGTGCCTTGTGGGAGGTCCATATCCCCTTTTATTATAAGAAACTCTTT. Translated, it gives CALWEVHIPFYYKKLF.

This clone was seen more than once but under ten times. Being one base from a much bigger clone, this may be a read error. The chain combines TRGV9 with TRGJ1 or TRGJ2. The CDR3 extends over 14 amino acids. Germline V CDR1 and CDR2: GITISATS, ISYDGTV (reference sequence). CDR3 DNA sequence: TGTGCCTTGTGTGAGGTGCGGGATTATTATAAGAAACTCTTT. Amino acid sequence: CALCEVRDYYKKLF.

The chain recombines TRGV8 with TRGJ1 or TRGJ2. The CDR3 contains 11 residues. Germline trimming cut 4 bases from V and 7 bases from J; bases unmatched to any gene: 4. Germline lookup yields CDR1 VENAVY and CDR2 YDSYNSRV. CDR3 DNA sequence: TGTGCCACCTGGGAACGGTATAAGAAACTCTTT. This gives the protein CATWERYKKLF.

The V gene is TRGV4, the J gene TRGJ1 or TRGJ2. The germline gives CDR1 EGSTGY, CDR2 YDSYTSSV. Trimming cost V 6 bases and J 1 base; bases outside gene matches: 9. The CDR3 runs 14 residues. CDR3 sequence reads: CATWTPRNYYKKLF. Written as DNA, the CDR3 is TGTGCCACCTGGACCCCGAGAAATTATTATAAGAAACTCTTT.

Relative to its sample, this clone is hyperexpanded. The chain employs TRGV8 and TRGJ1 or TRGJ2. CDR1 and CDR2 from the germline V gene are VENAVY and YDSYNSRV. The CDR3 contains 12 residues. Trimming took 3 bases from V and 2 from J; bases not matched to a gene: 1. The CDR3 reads CATWDYYYKKLF. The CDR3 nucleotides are TGTGCCACCTGGGATTATTATTATAAGAAACTCTTT.

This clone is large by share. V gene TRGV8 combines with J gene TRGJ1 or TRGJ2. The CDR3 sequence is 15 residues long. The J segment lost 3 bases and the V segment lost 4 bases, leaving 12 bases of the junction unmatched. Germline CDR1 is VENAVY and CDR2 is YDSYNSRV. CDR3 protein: CATWEYSTRYYKKLF. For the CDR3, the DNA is TGTGCCACCTGGGAATACTCGACCCGTTATTATAAGAAACTCTTT.

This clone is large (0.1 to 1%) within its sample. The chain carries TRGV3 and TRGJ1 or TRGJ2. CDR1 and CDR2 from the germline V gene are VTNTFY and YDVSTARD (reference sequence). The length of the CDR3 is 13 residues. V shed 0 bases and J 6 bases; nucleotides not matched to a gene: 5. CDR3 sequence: CATWDRLCYKKLF. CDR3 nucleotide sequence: TGTGCCACCTGGGACAGGCTGTGTTATAAGAAACTCTTT.

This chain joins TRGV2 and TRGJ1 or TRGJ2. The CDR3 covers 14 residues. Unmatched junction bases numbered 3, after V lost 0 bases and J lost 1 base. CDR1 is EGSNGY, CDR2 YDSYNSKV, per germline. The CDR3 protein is CATWDGINYYKKLF. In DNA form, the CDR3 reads TGTGCCACCTGGGACGGGATCAATTATTATAAGAAACTCTTT.

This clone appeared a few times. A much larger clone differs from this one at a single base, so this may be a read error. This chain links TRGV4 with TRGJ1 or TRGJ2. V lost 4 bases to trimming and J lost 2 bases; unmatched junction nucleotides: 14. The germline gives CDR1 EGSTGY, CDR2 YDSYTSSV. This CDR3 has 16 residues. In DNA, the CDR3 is TGTGCCACCTGGGACCGTATGGGCGGCCATTATTATAAGAAACTCTTT. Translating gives CATWDRMGGHYYKKLF.

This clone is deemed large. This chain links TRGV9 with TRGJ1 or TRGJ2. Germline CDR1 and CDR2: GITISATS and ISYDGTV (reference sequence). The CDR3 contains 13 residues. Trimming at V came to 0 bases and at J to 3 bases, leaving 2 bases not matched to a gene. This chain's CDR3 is CALWEVRYYKKLF. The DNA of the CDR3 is TGTGCCTTGTGGGAGGTGCGTTATTATAAGAAACTCTTT.

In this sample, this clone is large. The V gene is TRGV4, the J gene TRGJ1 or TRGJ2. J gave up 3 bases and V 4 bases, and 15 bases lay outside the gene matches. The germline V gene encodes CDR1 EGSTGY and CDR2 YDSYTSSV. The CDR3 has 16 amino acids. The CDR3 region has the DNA TGTGCCACCTGGGACCGTATGGGCGGCCGTTATTATAAGAAACTCTTT. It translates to CATWDRMGGRYYKKLF.

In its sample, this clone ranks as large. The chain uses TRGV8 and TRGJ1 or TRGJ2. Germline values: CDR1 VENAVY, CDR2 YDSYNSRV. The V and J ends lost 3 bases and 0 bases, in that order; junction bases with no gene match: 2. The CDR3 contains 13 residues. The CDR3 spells CATWDRNYYKKLF. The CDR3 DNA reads TGTGCCACCTGGGATCGGAATTATTATAAGAAACTCTTT.